These T cell receptor beta chains were read from a single sample in a study of blood T cell repertoires in COVID-19. TCRdb keeps only in-frame clones here, not all; method: immunoSEQ multiplex PCR. The table lists tens of thousands of clones, around 93% of them singletons. Sequenced material: peripheral blood. Receptors originate from a man aged 45-65 years with acute or convalescent COVID-19. The CDR3 runs from the conserved cysteine through the conserved F or W. The D gene is left open where the match is weak. Size values are once, few and many counts, or a class for expanded clones, and some rows have none.

j_call	v_call	cdr3_length	clone_size	d_call	cdr3_aa	cdr3_nt
TRBJ1-5	TRBV18	15	.	.	CASSPLGAGNQPQHF	TGTGCCAGCTCACCTCTAGGGGCTGGCAATCAGCCCCAGCATTTT
TRBJ1-1	TRBV5-1	15	.	.	CASSVTPGLRTEAFF	TGCGCCAGCAGCGTAACGCCGGGACTTCGCACTGAAGCTTTCTTT
TRBJ2-7	TRBV7-8	14	.	TRBD1	CASSFDREAREQYF	TGTGCCAGCAGCTTCGACAGGGAAGCCCGCGAGCAGTACTTC
TRBJ1-1	TRBV6-5	12	.	.	CASRSRGTEAFF	TGTGCCAGCAGGTCCAGGGGCACTGAAGCTTTCTTT
TRBJ1-2	TRBV2	13	few	.	CASSERQNYGYTF	TGTGCCAGTTCCGAGAGGCAGAACTATGGCTACACCTTC
TRBJ2-3	TRBV5-1	15	.	.	CASSLVAGPTDTQYF	TGCGCCAGCAGCTTGGTGGCGGGCCCCACAGATACGCAGTATTTT
TRBJ1-6	TRBV11-2	15	.	TRBD1	CASSSTGQGTSPLHF	TGTGCCAGCAGTTCTACGGGACAGGGGACTTCACCCCTCCACTTT
TRBJ2-7	TRBV12-3/TRBV12-4	11	.	.	CASAPGDRPYF	TGTGCCAGCGCCCCGGGGGATCGGCCGTACTTC
TRBJ1-2	TRBV5-1	13	.	.	CASSSENNYGYTF	TGCGCCAGCAGCTCGGAGAATAACTATGGCTACACCTTC
TRBJ1-5	TRBV6-5	13	.	.	CASSTDWGQPQHF	TGTGCCAGCAGTACGGACTGGGGTCAGCCCCAGCATTTT
TRBJ2-7	TRBV28	15	once	TRBD2	CASSLTSGTTYEQYF	TGTGCCAGCAGTTTGACTAGCGGGACCACCTACGAGCAGTACTTC
TRBJ2-5	TRBV2	11	.	TRBD2	CARGGGETQYF	TGTGCCAGGGGCGGGGGGGAGACCCAGTACTTC
TRBJ2-2	TRBV24-1	15	once	.	CATSDRTGRAGELFF	TGTGCCACCAGTGATCGCACAGGGAGAGCCGGGGAGCTGTTTTTT
TRBJ1-2	TRBV5-1	15	.	.	CASSTGTQGVNGYTF	TGCGCCAGCAGCACAGGAACACAGGGAGTGAATGGCTACACCTTC
TRBJ1-6	TRBV4-1	12	.	.	CASSQSRSSLHF	TGCGCCAGCAGCCAATCTCGGTCGTCCCTCCACTTT
TRBJ1-3	TRBV30	16	.	.	CAWSVAGALTGNTIYF	TGTGCCTGGAGTGTAGCAGGGGCGCTGACCGGAAACACCATATATTTT
TRBJ2-1	TRBV6-5	13	.	.	CASSPPRAGEQFF	TGTGCCAGCAGCCCCCCGAGGGCGGGTGAGCAGTTCTTC
TRBJ2-2	TRBV5-1	15	.	TRBD1	CASSDDRGLTGELFF	TGCGCCAGCAGCGATGACAGGGGGCTCACCGGGGAGCTGTTTTTT
TRBJ1-2	TRBV6-2/TRBV6-3	13	.	.	CASSYSRGFGYTF	TGTGCCAGCAGTTACTCGAGAGGGTTTGGCTACACCTTC
TRBJ1-2	TRBV6-5	14	.	.	CASKTGGVFPGYTF	TGTGCCAGCAAAACGGGGGGGGTGTTCCCCGGCTACACCTTC
TRBJ2-2	TRBV5-1	15	.	TRBD1	CASSPRQGRTGELFF	TGCGCCAGCAGCCCTCGACAGGGGCGAACCGGGGAGCTGTTTTTT
TRBJ1-5	TRBV18	16	.	TRBD1	CASSLQGVNGNQPQHF	TGTGCCAGCTCACTACAGGGGGTTAATGGAAATCAGCCCCAGCATTTT
TRBJ1-1	TRBV5-1	15	.	.	CASSLPAGRITEAFF	TGCGCCAGCAGCTTGCCGGCAGGGAGGATCACTGAAGCTTTCTTT
TRBJ2-3	TRBV6-5	13	.	.	CATRQVATDTQYF	TGTGCCACTCGACAGGTTGCCACAGATACGCAGTATTTT
TRBJ1-1	TRBV5-1	13	.	.	CASSLADGVEAFF	TGCGCCAGCAGCTTGGCCGACGGGGTTGAAGCTTTCTTT
TRBJ2-4	TRBV2	18	.	.	CASSFLFSGGTAKNIQYF	TGTGCCAGCAGTTTCCTCTTCTCAGGGGGGACAGCCAAAAACATTCAGTACTTC
TRBJ1-2	TRBV6-5	13	.	TRBD1	CASHRDSNYGYTF	TGTGCCTCCCACCGGGACAGTAACTATGGCTACACCTTC
TRBJ1-6	TRBV6-5	14	.	TRBD1	CASKEDRGNSPLHF	TGTGCCAGCAAAGAAGACAGGGGAAATTCACCCCTCCACTTT
TRBJ2-3	TRBV27	17	.	TRBD2	CASSSGRLAGIADTQYF	TGTGCCAGCAGTTCCGGCAGACTAGCGGGGATTGCAGATACGCAGTATTTT
TRBJ2-3	TRBV5-4	15	.	TRBD2	CASSSLAGALDTQYF	TGTGCCAGCAGCTCCTTAGCGGGGGCCCTAGATACGCAGTATTTT
TRBJ2-5	TRBV24-1	18	.	TRBD1	CATSGLNTPGTAKETQYF	TGTGCCACCAGTGGCTTGAATACCCCCGGGACAGCCAAAGAGACCCAGTACTTC
TRBJ1-1	TRBV7-9	14	.	.	CASSPQGSGHKAFF	TGTGCCAGCAGTCCGCAAGGGTCAGGACATAAAGCTTTCTTT
TRBJ1-5	TRBV5-1	15	.	TRBD1	CASRPGTGINQPQHF	TGCGCCAGCAGACCAGGGACAGGCATCAATCAGCCCCAGCATTTT
TRBJ1-6	TRBV5-1	15	.	TRBD1	CASSLAQGDNSPLHF	TGCGCCAGCAGCTTGGCACAGGGGGATAATTCACCCCTCCACTTT
TRBJ2-3	TRBV5-6	17	.	.	CASSLEGWEPDRDTQYF	TGTGCCAGCAGCTTGGAGGGCTGGGAGCCCGACCGAGATACGCAGTATTTT
TRBJ2-2	TRBV20-1	13	.	.	CSASRGATGELFF	TGCAGTGCTAGTCGGGGAGCGACCGGGGAGCTGTTTTTT
TRBJ1-5	TRBV6-5	14	.	.	CASNGPNSNQPQHF	TGTGCCAGCAACGGTCCAAATAGCAATCAGCCCCAGCATTTT
TRBJ2-5	TRBV12-5	14	.	TRBD1	CASGQWTGQETQYF	TGTGCTAGTGGCCAATGGACAGGGCAAGAGACCCAGTACTTC
TRBJ2-1	TRBV2	11	.	.	CASSVWLADFF	TGTGCCAGCAGTGTCTGGCTAGCCGATTTCTTC
TRBJ2-2	TRBV7-2	15	.	.	CASSLDASVVGELFF	TGTGCCAGCAGCTTGGATGCTAGCGTGGTCGGGGAGCTGTTTTTT
TRBJ2-3	TRBV6-5	14	.	.	CASSYNRKGDTQYF	TGTGCCAGCAGTTACAATCGGAAGGGGGATACGCAGTATTTT
TRBJ1-6	TRBV18	14	.	TRBD1	CASSRDRDNSPLHF	TGTGCCAGCTCCCGGGACAGAGATAATTCACCCCTCCACTTT
TRBJ2-5	TRBV24-1	17	.	.	CATSDLLLSSGKETQYF	TGTGCCACCAGTGATTTGCTATTATCCAGCGGAAAAGAGACCCAGTACTTC
TRBJ2-3	TRBV24-1	16	.	TRBD1	CATSDPGTDITDTQYF	TGTGCCACCAGTGATCCCGGGACAGACATCACAGATACGCAGTATTTT
TRBJ2-1	TRBV28	15	.	TRBD1	CASDTGTDLNNEQFF	TGTGCCAGCGATACCGGGACAGACTTAAACAATGAGCAGTTCTTC
TRBJ2-7	TRBV25-1	14	.	TRBD1	CASSPRQGPYEQYF	TGTGCCAGCAGTCCGCGACAGGGACCCTACGAGCAGTACTTC
TRBJ2-7	TRBV4-1	16	.	.	CASSQGTSANSYEQYF	TGCGCCAGCAGCCAAGGGACTTCGGCTAACTCCTACGAGCAGTACTTC
TRBJ1-4	TRBV19	14	once	TRBD1	CASTEGAVDEKLFF	TGTGCCAGTACCGAGGGGGCAGTCGATGAAAAACTGTTTTTT
TRBJ1-4	TRBV19	15	.	.	CASSIQQGLSEKLFF	TGTGCCAGTAGTATACAGCAGGGTTTGTCGGAAAAACTGTTTTTT
TRBJ2-5	TRBV2	16	.	TRBD1	CASRATGGPSGETQYF	TGTGCCAGCAGGGCAACAGGGGGCCCGTCGGGGGAGACCCAGTACTTC